What follows are 8 T cell receptor beta chains derived from one specimen sequenced in a study of blood T cell repertoires in COVID-19. Produced via immunoSEQ multiplex PCR; TCRdb's table is partial and in-frame only. The sample lists hundreds of thousands of clones, about 91% occurring once. The sample consisted of PBMCs or T cells enriched from blood (not recorded which). The receptors shown here come from a woman aged 25-40 years with acute COVID-19.

V and J are TRBV5-1 and TRBJ2-1; the D is unclear. CDR1 is SGHRS, CDR2 YFSETQ, per germline. Trimming removed 4 bases from V and 6 bases from J, with 5 bases in between. The CDR3 spans 11 residues. CDR3 amino acids: CASSISNEQFF. As DNA, the CDR3 is TGCGCCAGCAGCATTAGCAATGAGCAGTTCTTC.

The V call is TRBV5-5, the J call TRBJ2-7; 10 bases are shared with TRBD1. CDR3 length: 16 amino acids. J lost 5 bases, V lost 0 bases, and 8 bases had no gene match. Germline V gives CDR1 SGHKS, CDR2 YYEKEE (reference sequence). For the CDR3, the DNA is TGTGCCAGCAGCTTGGATAGGGACAGGGGATTCGACGAGCAGTACTTC. It is translated as CASSLDRDRGFDEQYF.

This clone was seen only once. This chain connects TRBV5-5 to TRBJ1-6; weak D call: TRBD1 (6 bases). The germline gives CDR1 SGHKS, CDR2 YYEKEE (reference sequence). With 4 bases removed from V and 10 bases from J, the gap between germline ends came to 24 bases. The CDR3 loop spans 17 amino acids. The DNA of the CDR3 is TGTGCCAGCAGCCTTGGGAACCCAGGGGTCGAGGGGTCACCCCTCCACTTT. It encodes CASSLGNPGVEGSPLHF. Supplemented by reference TRBV5-5 and TRBJ1-6, the full variable domain reads DAGVTQSPTHLIKTRGQQVTLRCSPISGHKSVSWYQQVLGQGPQFIFQYYEKEERGRGNFPDRFSARQFPNYSSELNVNALLLGDSALYLCASSLGNPGVEGSPLHFGNGTRLTVT.

The gene calls are TRBV6-1 and TRBJ1-5, with 7 bases lining up with TRBD1. This CDR3 spans 17 amino acids. Germline trimming cut 0 bases from V and 7 bases from J; bases unmatched to any gene: 12. CDR1 MNHNS and CDR2 SASEGT come from the germline V gene. The CDR3 spells CASSEAIPGGVGQPQHF. The CDR3 DNA reads as TGTGCCAGCAGTGAAGCGATCCCAGGGGGTGTAGGGCAGCCCCAGCATTTT.

The V call is TRBV11-2, the J call TRBJ2-5, with 8 bases identical to TRBD1. After removal of 5 bases from V and 1 base from J, the junction contained 0 bases not matched to a gene. The CDR3 length is 13 residues. Per the germline V gene, CDR1 is SGHAT and CDR2 is FQNNGV. In DNA, the CDR3 is TGTGCCAGCAGCACAGGGGGCCAAGAGACCCAGTACTTC. The encoded protein is CASSTGGQETQYF.

The rearrangement links TRBV15 to TRBJ1-3, with D unclear. V was pared by 0 bases and J by 0 bases, with 9 bases between. Germline V CDR1 and CDR2: LNHNV, YYDKDF (reference sequence). The length of the CDR3 is 16 residues. CDR3 residues: CATSRDLPGSGNTIYF. DNA of the CDR3: TGTGCCACCAGCAGAGATCTCCCGGGCTCTGGAAACACCATATATTTT.

In this sample, this clone turned up a few times. The chain joins TRBV19 to TRBJ1-6, with a tentative D call TRBD1 (5 bases). The CDR3 length is 17 residues. The V end was cut by 2 bases, the J end by 0 bases, with 11 bases between. CDR1 is LNHDA and CDR2 is SQIVND in the germline V gene (reference sequence). CDR3 DNA sequence: TGTGCCAGTAGTATAAGGGGCCTAACCTCCTATAATTCACCCCTCCACTTT. It encodes CASSIRGLTSYNSPLHF.

This chain connects TRBV5-4 to TRBJ2-3; perhaps TRBD2 as D (7 bases). Looked up from germline, CDR1 is SGHNT and CDR2 is YYREEE (reference sequence). Trimming took 6 bases from V and 2 from J, leaving 13 bases between them. This CDR3 comprises 14 residues. The CDR3 reads CASNGGPHTDTQYF. The CDR3 nucleotides read TGTGCCAGCAACGGGGGGCCCCACACAGATACGCAGTATTTT.